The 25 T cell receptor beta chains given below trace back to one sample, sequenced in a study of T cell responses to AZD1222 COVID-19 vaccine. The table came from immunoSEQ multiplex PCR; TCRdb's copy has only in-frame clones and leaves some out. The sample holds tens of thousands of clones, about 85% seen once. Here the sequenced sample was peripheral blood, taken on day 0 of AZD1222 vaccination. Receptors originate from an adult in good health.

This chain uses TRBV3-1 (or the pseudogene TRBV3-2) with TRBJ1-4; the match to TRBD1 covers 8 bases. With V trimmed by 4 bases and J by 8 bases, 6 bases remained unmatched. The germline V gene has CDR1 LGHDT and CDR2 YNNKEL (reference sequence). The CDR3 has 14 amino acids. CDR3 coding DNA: TGTGCCAGCAGCCTAGCGACAGGGGCGGAAAAACTGTTTTTT. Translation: CASSLATGAEKLFF.

The CDR3 bases are TGTGCCAGCACCTGGACGGCTTCGGGAGGAAACACCATATATTTT. This gives the protein CASTWTASGGNTIYF. The chain carries TRBV2 and TRBJ1-3; D gene uncertain. Germline CDR1 and CDR2: SNHLY and FYNNEI. The CDR3 is made up of 15 amino acids. The V and J ends lost 7 bases and 4 bases respectively, with 17 bases between them.

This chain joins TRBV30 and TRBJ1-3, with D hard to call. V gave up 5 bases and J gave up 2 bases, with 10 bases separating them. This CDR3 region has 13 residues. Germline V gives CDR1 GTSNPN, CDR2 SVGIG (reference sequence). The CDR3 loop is CAWASMPGNTIYF. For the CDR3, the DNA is TGTGCCTGGGCCTCCATGCCTGGAAACACCATATATTTT.

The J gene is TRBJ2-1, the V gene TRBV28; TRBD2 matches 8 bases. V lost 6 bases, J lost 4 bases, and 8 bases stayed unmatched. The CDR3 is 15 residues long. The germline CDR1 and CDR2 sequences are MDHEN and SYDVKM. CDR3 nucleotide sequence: TGTGCCAGCAGCAAAGCGGGGGACCTTTACAATGAGCAGTTCTTC. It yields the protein CASSKAGDLYNEQFF.

The CDR3 loop reads CSADGAEAFF. For the CDR3, the DNA is TGCAGCGCCGATGGGGCTGAAGCTTTCTTT. The V gene is TRBV29-1, the J gene TRBJ1-1, with unresolved D. Germline V gene lookup returns CDR1 SQVTM and CDR2 ANQGSEA. V was pared by 7 bases and J by 6 bases, with 9 bases between. There are 10 residues in the CDR3. Supplemented by reference TRBV29-1 and TRBJ1-1, the full variable domain reads SAVISQKPSRDICQRGTSLTIQCQVDSQVTMMFWYRQQPGQSLTLIATANQGSEATYESGFVIDKFPISRPNLTFSTLTVSNMSPEDSSIYLCSADGAEAFFGQGTRLTVV.

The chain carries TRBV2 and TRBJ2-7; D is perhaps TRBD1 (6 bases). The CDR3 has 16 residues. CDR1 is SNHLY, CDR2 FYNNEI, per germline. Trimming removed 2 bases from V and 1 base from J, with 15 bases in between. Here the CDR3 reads CASSETTGTTSYEQYF. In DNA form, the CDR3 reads TGTGCCAGCAGTGAAACTACTGGGACAACTTCCTACGAGCAGTACTTC.

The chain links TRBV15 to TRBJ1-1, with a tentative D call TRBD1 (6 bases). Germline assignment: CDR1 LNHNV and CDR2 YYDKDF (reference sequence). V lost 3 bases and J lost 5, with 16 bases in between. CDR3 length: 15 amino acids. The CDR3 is CATSRDLQGWTEAFF. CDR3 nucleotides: TGTGCCACCAGCAGGGACTTACAGGGTTGGACTGAAGCTTTCTTT. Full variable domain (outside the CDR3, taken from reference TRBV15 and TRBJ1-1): DAMVIQNPRYQVTQFGKPVTLSCSQTLNHNVMYWYQQKSSQAPKLLFHYYDKDFNNEADTPDNFQSRRPNTSFCFLDIRSPGLGDTAMYLCATSRDLQGWTEAFFGQGTRLTVV.

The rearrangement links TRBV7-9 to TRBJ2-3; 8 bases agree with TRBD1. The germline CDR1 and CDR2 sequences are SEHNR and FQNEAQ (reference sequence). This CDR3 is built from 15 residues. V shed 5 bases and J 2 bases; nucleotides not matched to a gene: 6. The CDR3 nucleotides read TGTGCCAGCAGCCAAGGACAGGGTTTCACAGATACGCAGTATTTT. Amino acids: CASSQGQGFTDTQYF.

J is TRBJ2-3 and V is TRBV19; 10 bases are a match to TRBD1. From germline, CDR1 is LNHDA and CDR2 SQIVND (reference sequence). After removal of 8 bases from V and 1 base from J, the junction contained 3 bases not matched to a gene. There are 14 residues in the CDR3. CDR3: CASYGTGGTDTQYF. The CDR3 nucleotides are TGTGCCAGTTATGGGACAGGGGGCACAGATACGCAGTATTTT.

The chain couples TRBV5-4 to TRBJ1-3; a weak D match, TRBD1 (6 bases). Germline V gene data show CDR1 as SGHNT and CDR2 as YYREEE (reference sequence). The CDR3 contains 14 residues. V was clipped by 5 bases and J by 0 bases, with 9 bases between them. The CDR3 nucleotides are TGTGCCAGCAGGCCACAGGGCTCTGGAAACACCATATATTTT. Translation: CASRPQGSGNTIYF. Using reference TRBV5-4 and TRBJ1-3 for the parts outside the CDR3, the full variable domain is ETGVTQSPTHLIKTRGQQVTLRCSSQSGHNTVSWYQQALGQGPQFIFQYYREEENGRGNFPPRFSGLQFPNYSSELNVNALELDDSALYLCASRPQGSGNTIYFGEGSWLTVV.

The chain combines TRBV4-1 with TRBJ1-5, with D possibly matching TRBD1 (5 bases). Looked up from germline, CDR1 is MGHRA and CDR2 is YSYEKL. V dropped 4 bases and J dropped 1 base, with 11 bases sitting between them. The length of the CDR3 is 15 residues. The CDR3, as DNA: TGCGCCAGCAGCCCGGGGGACGTGAGCAATCAGCCCCAGCATTTT. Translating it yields CASSPGDVSNQPQHF.

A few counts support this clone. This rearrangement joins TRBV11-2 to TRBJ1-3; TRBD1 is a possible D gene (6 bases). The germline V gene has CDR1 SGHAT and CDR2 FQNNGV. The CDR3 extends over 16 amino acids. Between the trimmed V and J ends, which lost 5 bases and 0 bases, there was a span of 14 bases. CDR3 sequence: CASSRTTGYSGNTIYF. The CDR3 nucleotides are TGTGCCAGCAGCCGTACGACAGGCTACTCTGGAAACACCATATATTTT. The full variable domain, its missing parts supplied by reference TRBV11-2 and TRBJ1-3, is EAGVAQSPRYKIIEKRQSVAFWCNPISGHATLYWYQQILGQGPKLLIQFQNNGVVDDSQLPKDRFSAERLKGVDSTLKIQPAKLEDSAVYLCASSRTTGYSGNTIYFGEGSWLTVV.

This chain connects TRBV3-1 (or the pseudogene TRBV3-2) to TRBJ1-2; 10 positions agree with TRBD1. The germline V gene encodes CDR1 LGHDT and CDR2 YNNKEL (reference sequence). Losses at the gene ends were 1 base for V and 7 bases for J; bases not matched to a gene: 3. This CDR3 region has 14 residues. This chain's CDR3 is CASSQGQGAGGYTF. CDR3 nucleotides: TGTGCCAGCAGCCAAGGACAGGGGGCCGGTGGCTACACCTTC.

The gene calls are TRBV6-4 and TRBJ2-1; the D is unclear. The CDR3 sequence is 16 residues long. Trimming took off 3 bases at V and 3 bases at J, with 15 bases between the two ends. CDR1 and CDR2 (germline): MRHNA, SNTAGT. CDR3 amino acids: CASSEDLGSIYNEQFF. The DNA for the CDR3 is TGTGCCAGCAGTGAAGATCTAGGGTCGATCTACAATGAGCAGTTCTTC.

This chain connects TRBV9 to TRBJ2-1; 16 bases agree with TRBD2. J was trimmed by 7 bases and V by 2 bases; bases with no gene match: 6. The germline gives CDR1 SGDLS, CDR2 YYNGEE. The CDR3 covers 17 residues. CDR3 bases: TGTGCCAGCAGCGTGGGGACTAGCGGGGGGGCACGGAATGAGCAGTTCTTC. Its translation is CASSVGTSGGARNEQFF.

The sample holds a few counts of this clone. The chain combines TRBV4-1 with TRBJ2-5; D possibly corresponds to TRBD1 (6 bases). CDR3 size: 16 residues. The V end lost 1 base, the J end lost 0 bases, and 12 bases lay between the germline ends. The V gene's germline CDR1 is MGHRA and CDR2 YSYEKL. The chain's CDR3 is CASSQGGGRDQETQYF. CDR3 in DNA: TGCGCCAGCAGCCAAGGAGGGGGTCGGGACCAAGAGACCCAGTACTTC.

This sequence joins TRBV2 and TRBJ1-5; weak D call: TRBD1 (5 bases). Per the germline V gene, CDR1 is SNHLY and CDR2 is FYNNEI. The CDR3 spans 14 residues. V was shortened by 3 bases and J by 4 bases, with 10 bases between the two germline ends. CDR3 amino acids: CASSEGQQNQPQHF. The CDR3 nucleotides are TGTGCCAGCAGTGAGGGGCAGCAGAATCAGCCCCAGCATTTT.

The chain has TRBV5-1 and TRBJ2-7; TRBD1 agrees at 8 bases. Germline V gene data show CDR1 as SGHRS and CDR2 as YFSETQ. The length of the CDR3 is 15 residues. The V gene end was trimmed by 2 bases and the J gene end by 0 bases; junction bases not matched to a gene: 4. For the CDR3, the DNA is TGCGCCAGCAGCTTTGGGGACAGGAGCTCCTACGAGCAGTACTTC. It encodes CASSFGDRSSYEQYF.

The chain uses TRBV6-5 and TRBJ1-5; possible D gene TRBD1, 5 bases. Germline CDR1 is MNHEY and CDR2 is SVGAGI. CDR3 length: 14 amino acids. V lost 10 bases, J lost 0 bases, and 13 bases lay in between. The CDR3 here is CATLGRGSNQPQHF. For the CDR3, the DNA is TGTGCCACCCTTGGTAGGGGTAGCAATCAGCCCCAGCATTTT.

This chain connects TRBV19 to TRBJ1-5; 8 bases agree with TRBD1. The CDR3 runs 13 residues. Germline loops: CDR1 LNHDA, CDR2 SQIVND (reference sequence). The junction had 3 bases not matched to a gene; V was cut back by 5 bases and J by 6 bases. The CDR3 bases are TGTGCCAGTAGTCCTCAGGGGGCTCAGCCCCAGCATTTT. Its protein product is CASSPQGAQPQHF. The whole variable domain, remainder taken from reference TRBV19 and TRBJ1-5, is DGGITQSPKYLFRKEGQNVTLSCEQNLNHDAMYWYRQDPGQGLRLIYYSQIVNDFQKGDIAEGYSVSREKKESFPLTVTSAQKNPTAFYLCASSPQGAQPQHFGDGTRLSIL.

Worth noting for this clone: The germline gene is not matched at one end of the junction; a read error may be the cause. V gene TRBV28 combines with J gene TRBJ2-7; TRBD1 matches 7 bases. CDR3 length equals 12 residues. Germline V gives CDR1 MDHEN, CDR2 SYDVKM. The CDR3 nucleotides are TGTGCCAGCAGTTTTGTCGGGACAGTACTGAAATTC. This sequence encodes CASSFVGTVLKF.

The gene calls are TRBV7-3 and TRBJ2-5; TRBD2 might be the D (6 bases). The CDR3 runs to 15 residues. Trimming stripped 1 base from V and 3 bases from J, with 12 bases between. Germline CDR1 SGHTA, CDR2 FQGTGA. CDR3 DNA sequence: TGTGCCAGCAGCTTAAATGCGGGGCGAGAAGAGACCCAGTACTTC. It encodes CASSLNAGREETQYF.

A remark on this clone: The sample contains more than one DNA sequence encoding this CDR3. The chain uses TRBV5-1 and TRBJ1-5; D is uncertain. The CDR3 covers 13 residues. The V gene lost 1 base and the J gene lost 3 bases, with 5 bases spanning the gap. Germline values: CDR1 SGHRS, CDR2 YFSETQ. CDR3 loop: CASSLSLNQPQHF. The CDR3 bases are TGCGCCAGCAGCTTGAGTCTCAATCAGCCCCAGCATTTT. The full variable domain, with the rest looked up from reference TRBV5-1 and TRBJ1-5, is KAGVTQTPRYLIKTRGQQVTLSCSPISGHRSVSWYQQTPGQGLQFLFEYFSETQRNKGNFPGRFSGRQFSNSRSEMNVSTLELGDSALYLCASSLSLNQPQHFGDGTRLSIL.

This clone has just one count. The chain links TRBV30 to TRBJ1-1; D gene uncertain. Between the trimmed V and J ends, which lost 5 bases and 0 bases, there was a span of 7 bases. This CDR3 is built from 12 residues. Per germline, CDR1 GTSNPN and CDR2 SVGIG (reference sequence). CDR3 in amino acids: CAWGRLNTEAFF. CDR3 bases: TGTGCCTGGGGGCGGCTGAACACTGAAGCTTTCTTT.

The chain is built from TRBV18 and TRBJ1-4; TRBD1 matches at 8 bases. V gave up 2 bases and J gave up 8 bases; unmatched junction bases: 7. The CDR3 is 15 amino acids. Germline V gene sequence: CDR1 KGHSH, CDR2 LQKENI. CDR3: CASSPKTGEGEKLFF. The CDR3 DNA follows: TGTGCCAGCTCACCAAAGACAGGGGAAGGGGAAAAACTGTTTTTT. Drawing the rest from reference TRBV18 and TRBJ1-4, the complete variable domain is NAGVMQNPRHLVRRRGQEARLRCSPMKGHSHVYWYRQLPEEGLKFMVYLQKENIIDESGMPKERFSAEFPKEGPSILRIQQVVRGDSAAYFCASSPKTGEGEKLFFGSGTQLSVL.